The T cell receptor (beta chain) under discussion was sequenced for a study of shared clonotypes between healthy human individuals. The study drew its donors from healthy HIV-negative adults without recent acute infections or vaccinations. The assay was run at deep level. This table comes from immunoSEQ multiplex PCR, and its TCRdb copy is limited to in-frame clones, with some not included. The data show 2 million to 2.5 million clones, nearly 97% seen once. Findings and limits, study-wide: Naive subsets, compared against memory subsets, generally had larger estimated richness values.

A word on this clone: The antigen remains undetermined.

This receptor was obtained from a man aged 18 to 29 in good health. The sequenced material came from naive CD4+ T cells sorted from blood. Subset denoted: CD45RA+ positively selected.

The CDR3 spells CASLSGGNQPQHF. The CDR3 DNA follows: TGTGCCAGCTTATCCGGGGGAAATCAGCCCCAGCATTTT. J is TRBJ1-5 and V is TRBV18; tentatively, D is TRBD1 (5 bases). Germline CDR1 KGHSH, CDR2 LQKENI. CDR3 length: 13 amino acids. Trimming shortened V by 7 bases and J by 4 bases, and 11 bases separated the two germline ends.